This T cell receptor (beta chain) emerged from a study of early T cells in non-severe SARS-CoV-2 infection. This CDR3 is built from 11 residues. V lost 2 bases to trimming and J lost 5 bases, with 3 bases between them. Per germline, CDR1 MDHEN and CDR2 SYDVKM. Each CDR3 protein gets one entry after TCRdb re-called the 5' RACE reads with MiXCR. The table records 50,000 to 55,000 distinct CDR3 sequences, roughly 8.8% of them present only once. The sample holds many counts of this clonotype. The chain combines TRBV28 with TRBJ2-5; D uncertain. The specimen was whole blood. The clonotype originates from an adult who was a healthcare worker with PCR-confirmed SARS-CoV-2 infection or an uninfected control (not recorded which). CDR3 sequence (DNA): TGTGCCAGCAGTTTAGCGGAGACCCAGTACTTC. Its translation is CASSLAETQYF.